Listed below are T cell receptor beta chains from one sample, sequenced in a study of cytomegalovirus exposure and HLA in healthy donors. TCRdb's copy holds only in-frame clones and misses some; the assay was immunoSEQ multiplex PCR. The table includes about 140,000 clones, around 90% detected once. The sample consisted of PBMCs. These TCRs come from a woman between 35 and 50 years old in good health and CMV-seronegative. The CDR3 runs from the conserved cysteine through the conserved F or W. A D gene is named only where the DNA matches it firmly. Some rows have no size entry. The others give once, few or many, or a class for an expanded clone.

CDR3 DNA: TGTGCCAGCAGCTTGGTTAGGGGAAACATTCAGTACTTC
CDR3 protein: CASSLVRGNIQYF
V gene: TRBV5-6
D gene: -
clone size: -
J gene: TRBJ2-4

CDR3 DNA: TGTGCCAGCAGCTTCGACAGCCTCCCAGAGACCCAGTACTTC
CDR3 protein: CASSFDSLPETQYF
V gene: TRBV7-2
D gene: -
clone size: -
J gene: TRBJ2-5

CDR3 DNA: TGCGCCAGCAGCCAAGGTAGTGAGCGGGAGGGCCGGTACGGCACAGATACGCAGTATTTT
CDR3 protein: CASSQGSEREGRYGTDTQYF
V gene: TRBV4-1
D gene: TRBD2
clone size: -
J gene: TRBJ2-3

CDR3 DNA: TGTGCCAGCCACTTAACTCCGGGACTAACAGAGCAGTTCTTC
CDR3 protein: CASHLTPGLTEQFF
V gene: TRBV11-2
D gene: TRBD2
clone size: -
J gene: TRBJ2-1

CDR3 DNA: TGTGCCAGCAGCTTAGGCGACAGGGAGCAAGAGACCCAGTACTTC
CDR3 protein: CASSLGDREQETQYF
V gene: TRBV7-9
D gene: TRBD1
clone size: once
J gene: TRBJ2-5

CDR3 DNA: TGCGCCAGCAGCCCCCTCTTGGAGAGGGCCACCCCAGGGCGGGGTGAAAAACTGTTTTTT
CDR3 protein: CASSPLLERATPGRGEKLFF
V gene: TRBV4-1
D gene: -
clone size: -
J gene: TRBJ1-4

CDR3 DNA: TGCAGCGTTGGGGGACTAGCGGGAGTTAGGTCCTACGAGCAGTACTTC
CDR3 protein: CSVGGLAGVRSYEQYF
V gene: TRBV29-1
D gene: TRBD2
clone size: -
J gene: TRBJ2-7

CDR3 DNA: TGTGCCTGGAGCTCCGGGACAGATAATGAAAAACTGTTTTTT
CDR3 protein: CAWSSGTDNEKLFF
V gene: TRBV30
D gene: TRBD1
clone size: -
J gene: TRBJ1-4

CDR3 DNA: TGTGCCAGCAGCGCGGGTTCACTAGGAGGTGAGCAGTTCTTC
CDR3 protein: CASSAGSLGGEQFF
V gene: TRBV5-4
D gene: -
clone size: -
J gene: TRBJ2-1

CDR3 DNA: TGTGCCAGCAGTTCTAGCAAGTATACGCAGTATTTT
CDR3 protein: CASSSSKYTQYF
V gene: TRBV6-1
D gene: -
clone size: -
J gene: TRBJ2-3

CDR3 DNA: TGTGCCAGCAGTGAATACGGGGTAGGCGGCTACACCTTC
CDR3 protein: CASSEYGVGGYTF
V gene: TRBV25-1
D gene: -
clone size: -
J gene: TRBJ1-2

CDR3 DNA: TGCGCCAGCAGCCAGCAGGGCGGCCCTAATGAAAAACTGTTTTTT
CDR3 protein: CASSQQGGPNEKLFF
V gene: TRBV5-1
D gene: -
clone size: -
J gene: TRBJ1-4

CDR3 DNA: TGTGCCAGCAGGCCCCGGGACAGAAACGAGCAGTACTTC
CDR3 protein: CASRPRDRNEQYF
V gene: TRBV6-4
D gene: TRBD1
clone size: -
J gene: TRBJ2-7

CDR3 DNA: TGCGCCAGCAGCCGGACTAGCTCTCAGGGGAATGAGCAGTTCTTC
CDR3 protein: CASSRTSSQGNEQFF
V gene: TRBV5-1
D gene: TRBD2
clone size: -
J gene: TRBJ2-1

CDR3 DNA: TGTGCCAGCAGCTTATGGGGGACAGGGCGCGAAAAACTGTTTTTT
CDR3 protein: CASSLWGTGREKLFF
V gene: TRBV7-2
D gene: TRBD1
clone size: -
J gene: TRBJ1-4

CDR3 DNA: TGTGCCAGCAGTTTCAGACTAGCGGGAGATAAGATATACGAGCAGTACTTC
CDR3 protein: CASSFRLAGDKIYEQYF
V gene: TRBV28
D gene: TRBD2
clone size: -
J gene: TRBJ2-7